These T cell receptor beta chains were read from a single sample in a study of radiotherapy plus CTLA-4 blockade in lung cancer. Some clones are missing from TCRdb's copy, which holds only in-frame ones; the method was immunoSEQ multiplex PCR. The sample yields roughly 77,000 clones, roughly 74% seen once. The specimen was peripheral blood, collected from a patient treated with radiotherapy plus ipilimumab. The receptors were sampled from a human donor with non-small cell lung cancer whose response to radiotherapy plus ipilimumab could not be evaluated. Both conserved end residues are part of each CDR3. The D gene is left open where the match is weak.

TRBJ2-2	NA	TRBV14	CATIRGLRLAGTTGELFF
TRBJ2-7	NA	TRBV6-1	CASSEISYEQYF
TRBJ2-2	NA	TRBV4-3	CASSQDVRQNTGELFF
TRBJ2-7	TRBD1	TRBV7-7	CASSLGTGQGYEQYF
TRBJ2-3	TRBD2	TRBV9	CASSVSGGGTDTQYF
TRBJ2-1	NA	TRBV7-2	CASSLQPVRGNEQFF
TRBJ2-4	TRBD1	TRBV5-6	CASSFDRGSQNIQYF
TRBJ2-7	NA	TRBV2	CASTWAPYEQYF
TRBJ1-2	NA	TRBV19	CASSIGSDGRDYGYTF
TRBJ2-3	NA	TRBV5-6	CASSSGTTGITDTQYF
TRBJ2-7	TRBD2	TRBV4-3	CASSQEILAGGYYEQYF
TRBJ2-1	TRBD2	TRBV7-2	CASSQGLAGVYNEQFF
TRBJ2-7	NA	TRBV11-2	CASSGTGLHYEQYF
TRBJ1-1	NA	TRBV18	CASSPTNTEAFF
TRBJ1-4	TRBD1	TRBV6-1	CATSMGQDNEKLFF
TRBJ1-1	TRBD1	TRBV18	CASSQTGVGPLNTEAFF
TRBJ2-1	NA	TRBV6-5	CASRADSGTNNEQFF
TRBJ2-7	TRBD1	TRBV6-6	CASTGRQGLTYEQYF
TRBJ1-3	NA	TRBV28	CASSFYRGDTIYF
TRBJ2-6	NA	TRBV15	CATSREGATGANVLTF
TRBJ2-7	TRBD2	TRBV5-4	CASSLDASGGMEQYF
TRBJ2-1	TRBD2	TRBV5-8	CASSLVLAGVGNEQFF
TRBJ2-4	TRBD1	TRBV5-1	CASSLGQGNSKSIQYF
TRBJ2-3	NA	TRBV19	CASSADRTDTQYF
TRBJ2-5	TRBD1	TRBV9	CASSVGTGGLETQYF
TRBJ1-1	TRBD1	TRBV2	CASSRTGGSNAEAFF
TRBJ2-3	NA	TRBV30	CAWSGRGIVADTQYF
NA	TRBD1	TRBV7-8	CASRETGGPEQYF
TRBJ1-4	TRBD1	TRBV11-2	CASSLSDRGVSTNEKLFF
TRBJ1-2	NA	TRBV6-5	CASSYSRVWGDYGYTF
TRBJ1-2	TRBD1	TRBV6-6	CASSYPGQGAGYTF
TRBJ1-6	NA	TRBV4-3	CASSQVGSSPLHF
TRBJ1-6	NA	TRBV7-2	CASSPQGGNSPLHF
TRBJ2-7	TRBD1	TRBV9	CASSAGQGTYEQYF
TRBJ2-7	NA	TRBV19	CASSIDAVSSYEQYF
TRBJ1-2	TRBD1	TRBV7-9	CASSRQGSGYTF
TRBJ2-7	NA	TRBV7-8	CASSLAHLEISYEQYF
TRBJ1-1	TRBD1	TRBV11-2	CASSLKGAPAEAFF
TRBJ1-3	NA	TRBV19	CASTVTGSSGNTIYF
TRBJ2-3	TRBD2	TRBV5-1	CASSFPAGGLDTQYF
TRBJ2-7	NA	TRBV11-2	CASSLGADSLEQYF
TRBJ2-1	TRBD2	TRBV4-1	CASSQLTSAGSYNEQFF
TRBJ1-2	NA	TRBV27	CASSLGQSYGYTF
TRBJ2-1	TRBD2	TRBV7-2	CASSFLTSRGIYNEQFF
TRBJ2-5	NA	TRBV7-2	CASSLAGRAETQYF
TRBJ1-6	NA	TRBV6-1	CASKTSGQGRSPLHF
TRBJ2-3	TRBD2	TRBV5-4	CASSATSGSRDTQYF
TRBJ1-1	TRBD1	TRBV30	CAWSWTGENTEAFF